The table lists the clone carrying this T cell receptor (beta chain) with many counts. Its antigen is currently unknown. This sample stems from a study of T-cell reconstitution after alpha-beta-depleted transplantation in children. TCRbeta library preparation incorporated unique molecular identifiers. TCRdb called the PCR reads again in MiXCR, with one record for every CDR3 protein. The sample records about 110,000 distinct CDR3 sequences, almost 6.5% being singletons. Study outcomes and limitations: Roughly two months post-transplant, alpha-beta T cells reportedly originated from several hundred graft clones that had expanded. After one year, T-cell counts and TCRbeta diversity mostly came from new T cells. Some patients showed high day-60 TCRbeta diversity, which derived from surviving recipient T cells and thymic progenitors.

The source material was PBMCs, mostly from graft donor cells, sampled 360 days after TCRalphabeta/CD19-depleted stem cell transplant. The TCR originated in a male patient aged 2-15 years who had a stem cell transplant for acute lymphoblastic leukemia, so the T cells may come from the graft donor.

The CDR3 loop is CSVEGWEGQKSWDEQYF. The CDR3 DNA follows: TGCAGCGTTGAAGGGTGGGAAGGGCAGAAGTCGTGGGACGAGCAGTACTTC. The rearrangement joins TRBV29-1 to TRBJ2-7; no clear D. The CDR3 extends over 17 amino acids. V lost 1 base and J lost 5, with 24 bases in between. In germline, CDR1 is SQVTM, CDR2 ANQGSEA.